The rows below give T cell receptor beta chains drawn from one sample of a study of blood T cell repertoires in COVID-19. Repertoires were generated with immunoSEQ multiplex PCR, while TCRdb's copy carries only in-frame clones and drops some. The sample holds about 230,000 clones, about nine tenths seen once. The sequenced sample was peripheral blood. Receptor source: a man in his forties or fifties with COVID-19, enrolled during active disease. The CDR3 runs from the conserved cysteine through the conserved F or W. The order of the fields is J gene, D gene, V gene, clone size, CDR3 DNA, CDR3 protein. A D gene is named only where the DNA matches it firmly. Size values are once, few and many counts, or a class for expanded clones, and some rows have none.

TRBJ1-1 | . | TRBV5-8 | . | TGTGCCAGCAGCTTGTGGAGGAACACTGAAGCTTTCTTT | CASSLWRNTEAFF
TRBJ1-2 | TRBD1 | TRBV12-3/TRBV12-4 | . | TGTGCCAGCAGGGACAGGGGATGGGGCTACACCTTC | CASRDRGWGYTF
TRBJ2-5 | TRBD1 | TRBV18 | . | TGTGCCAGCTCACCAAACCGGGACAGCCAAGAGACCCAGTACTTC | CASSPNRDSQETQYF
TRBJ1-6 | TRBD1 | TRBV6-2/TRBV6-3 | . | TGTGCCAGCAGTTACTTGCCCAGGACAGGGTCCCCGTGGGATTCACCCCTCCACTTT | CASSYLPRTGSPWDSPLHF
TRBJ2-1 | TRBD2 | TRBV4-2 | . | TGTGCCAGCAGCCAAGAGGCTAGCGGACGGCTCGGGAGGCAGTTCTTC | CASSQEASGRLGRQFF
TRBJ1-6 | . | TRBV12-3/TRBV12-4 | . | TGTGCCAGCAGTTATCGGACAGATTCACCCCTCCACTTT | CASSYRTDSPLHF
TRBJ2-7 | . | TRBV28 | . | TGTGCCAGCAGTTTAGAGGGTTCACCCTCCTACGAGCAGTACTTC | CASSLEGSPSYEQYF
TRBJ1-3 | . | TRBV5-6 | . | TGTGCCAGCAGCTTGGTTGGGCAAACTCTCTCTGGAAACACCATATATTTT | CASSLVGQTLSGNTIYF
TRBJ1-2 | . | TRBV7-2 | . | TGTGCCAGCAGCTTAGTCGGTGTTGGACAGAACTATGGCTACACCTTC | CASSLVGVGQNYGYTF
TRBJ2-3 | . | TRBV11-2 | . | TGTGCCAGCAGCTTATTGGGACAACGGGGCACAGATACGCAGTATTTT | CASSLLGQRGTDTQYF
TRBJ1-2 | . | TRBV6-5 | . | TGTGCCAGCAGCCCCCCCCCAGGAGGGTATGGCTACACCTTC | CASSPPPGGYGYTF
TRBJ1-1 | TRBD1 | TRBV6-2/TRBV6-3 | . | TGTGCCAGCAGCCGACAGGGGAACACTGAAGCTTTCTTT | CASSRQGNTEAFF
TRBJ2-6 | TRBD2 | TRBV28 | . | TGTGCCAGCAGTTTATATCCGGGACTAGCGGGGGGGAGCTCTGGGGCCAACGTCCTGACTTTC | CASSLYPGLAGGSSGANVLTF
TRBJ2-1 | TRBD1 | TRBV5-1 | . | TGCGCCAGCAACCCCGGACAGGGGGCGTACAATGAGCAGTTCTTC | CASNPGQGAYNEQFF
TRBJ2-7 | TRBD2 | TRBV18 | few | TGTGCCAGCTCACTCACTGGGGAGGGGGAGCAGTACTTC | CASSLTGEGEQYF
TRBJ1-2 | TRBD1 | TRBV10-1 | . | TGCGCCAGCAGTGGCGGGACAGAGGTCGGCTACACCTTC | CASSGGTEVGYTF
TRBJ1-2 | . | TRBV7-9 | . | TGTGCCAGCAGCATCACAGGGAACTATGGCTACACCTTC | CASSITGNYGYTF
TRBJ1-3 | . | TRBV13 | . | TGTGCCAGCAGCTTAGGCAATGAAGGGGCTGGAAACACCATATATTTT | CASSLGNEGAGNTIYF
TRBJ2-7 | TRBD2 | TRBV10-3 | . | TGTGCCATCAGTGAGGGGACTAGCGCTAGCTCCTACGAGCAGTACTTC | CAISEGTSASSYEQYF
TRBJ1-1 | . | TRBV3-1/TRBV3-2 | . | TGTGCCAGCAGCCAGTCCCCCGGGGTACCGAACACTGAAGCTTTCTTT | CASSQSPGVPNTEAFF
TRBJ1-1 | . | TRBV5-6 | few | TGTGCCAGCAGCCGGGCCCAGCGGCTTGAAGCTTTCTTT | CASSRAQRLEAFF
TRBJ1-5 | . | TRBV6-1 | once | TGTGCCAGCAGTGACGGGGCGGGAAACAATCAGCCCCAGCATTTT | CASSDGAGNNQPQHF
TRBJ2-7 | TRBD2 | TRBV19 | . | TGTGCCAGTAGGGAGACTAGCGGGAGGACCTCCTACGAGCAGTACTTC | CASRETSGRTSYEQYF
TRBJ2-3 | . | TRBV7-6 | once | TGTGCCAGCAGCTTAGGGGGCGGGGCAGATACGCAGTATTTT | CASSLGGGADTQYF
TRBJ1-1 | . | TRBV27 | . | TGTGCCAGCAGTTCAGGGGATAACACTGAAGCTTTCTTT | CASSSGDNTEAFF
TRBJ1-3 | TRBD1 | TRBV2 | few | TGTGCCAGCAGTGAAATGGGGACAGGAGGTGGAAACACCATATATTTT | CASSEMGTGGGNTIYF